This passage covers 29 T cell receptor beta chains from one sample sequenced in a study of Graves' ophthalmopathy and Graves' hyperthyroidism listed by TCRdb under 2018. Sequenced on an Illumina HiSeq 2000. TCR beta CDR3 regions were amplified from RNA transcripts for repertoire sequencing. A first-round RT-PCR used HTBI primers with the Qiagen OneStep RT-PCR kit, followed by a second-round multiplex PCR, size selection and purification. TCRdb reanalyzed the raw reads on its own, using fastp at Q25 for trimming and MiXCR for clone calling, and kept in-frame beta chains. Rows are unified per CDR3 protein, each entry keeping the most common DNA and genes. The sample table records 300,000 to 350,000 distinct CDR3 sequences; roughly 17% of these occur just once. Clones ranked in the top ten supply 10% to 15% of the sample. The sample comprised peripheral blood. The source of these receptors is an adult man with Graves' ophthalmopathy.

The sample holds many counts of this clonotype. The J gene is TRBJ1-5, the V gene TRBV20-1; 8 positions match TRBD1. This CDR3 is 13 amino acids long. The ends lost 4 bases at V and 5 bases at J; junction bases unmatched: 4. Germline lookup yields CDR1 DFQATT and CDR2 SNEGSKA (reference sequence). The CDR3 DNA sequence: TGCAGTGCTAAAGGACAGGGATATCAGCCCCAGCATTTT. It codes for CSAKGQGYQPQHF.

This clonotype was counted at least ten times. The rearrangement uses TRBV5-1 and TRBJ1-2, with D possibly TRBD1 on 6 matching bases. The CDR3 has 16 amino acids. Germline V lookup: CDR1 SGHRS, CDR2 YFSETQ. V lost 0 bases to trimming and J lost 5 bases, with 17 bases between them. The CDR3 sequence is CASSLVGTSPPYGYTF. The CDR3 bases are TGCGCCAGCAGCTTGGTTGGGACATCCCCCCCGTATGGCTACACCTTC.

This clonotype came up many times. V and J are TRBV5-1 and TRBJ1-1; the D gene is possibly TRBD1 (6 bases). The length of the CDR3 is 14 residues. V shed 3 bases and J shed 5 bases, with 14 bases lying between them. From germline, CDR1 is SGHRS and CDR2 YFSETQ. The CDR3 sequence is CASSSTDRITEAFF. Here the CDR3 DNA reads TGCGCCAGCAGCTCAACCGACAGGATAACTGAAGCTTTCTTT. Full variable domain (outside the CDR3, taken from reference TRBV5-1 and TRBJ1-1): KAGVTQTPRYLIKTRGQQVTLSCSPISGHRSVSWYQQTPGQGLQFLFEYFSETQRNKGNFPGRFSGRQFSNSRSEMNVSTLELGDSALYLCASSSTDRITEAFFGQGTRLTVV.

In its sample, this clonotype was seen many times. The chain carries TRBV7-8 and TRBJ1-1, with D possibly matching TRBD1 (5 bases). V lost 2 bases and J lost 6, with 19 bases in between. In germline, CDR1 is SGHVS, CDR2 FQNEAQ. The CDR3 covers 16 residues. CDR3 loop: CASSLSLAGLWSEAFF. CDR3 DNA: TGTGCCAGCAGCTTATCTCTGGCGGGACTCTGGTCTGAAGCTTTCTTT.

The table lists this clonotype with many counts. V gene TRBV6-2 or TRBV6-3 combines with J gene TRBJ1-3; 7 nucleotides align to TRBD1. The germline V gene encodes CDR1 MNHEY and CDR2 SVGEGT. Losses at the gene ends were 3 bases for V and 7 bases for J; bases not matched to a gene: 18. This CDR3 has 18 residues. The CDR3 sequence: CASSYSDIGQDGLNTIYF. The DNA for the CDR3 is TGTGCCAGCAGTTATTCGGACATAGGACAGGACGGGCTGAACACCATATATTTT.

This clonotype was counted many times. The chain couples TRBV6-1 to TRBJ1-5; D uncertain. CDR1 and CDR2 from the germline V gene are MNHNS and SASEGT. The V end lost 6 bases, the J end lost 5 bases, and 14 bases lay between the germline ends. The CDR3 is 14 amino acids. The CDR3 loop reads CASSRLVGDQPQHF. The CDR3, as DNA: TGTGCCAGCAGCCGCCTGGTCGGCGATCAGCCCCAGCATTTT.

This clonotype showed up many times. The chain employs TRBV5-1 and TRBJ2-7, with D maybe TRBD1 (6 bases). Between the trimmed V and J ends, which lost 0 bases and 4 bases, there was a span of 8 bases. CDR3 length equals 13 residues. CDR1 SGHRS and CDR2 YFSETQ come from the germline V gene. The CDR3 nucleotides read TGCGCCAGCAGCTTGGATGGACAGTACGAGCAGTACTTC. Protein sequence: CASSLDGQYEQYF.

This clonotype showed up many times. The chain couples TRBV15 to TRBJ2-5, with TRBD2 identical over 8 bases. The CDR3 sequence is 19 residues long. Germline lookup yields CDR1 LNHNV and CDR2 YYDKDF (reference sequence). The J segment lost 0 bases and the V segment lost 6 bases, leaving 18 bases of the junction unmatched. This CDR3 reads CATRALYADSGAYQETQYF. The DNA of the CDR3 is TGTGCCACCAGAGCTCTTTATGCTGATAGCGGGGCATACCAAGAGACCCAGTACTTC.

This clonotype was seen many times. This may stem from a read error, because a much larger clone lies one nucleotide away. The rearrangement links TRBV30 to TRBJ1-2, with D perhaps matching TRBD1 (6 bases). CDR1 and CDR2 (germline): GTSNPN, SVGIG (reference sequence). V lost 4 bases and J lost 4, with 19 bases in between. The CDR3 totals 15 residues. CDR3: CAWNPRTGLRYGYTF. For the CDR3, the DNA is TGTGCCTGGAATCCTCGCACAGGGCTTCGCTATGGCTACACCTTC.

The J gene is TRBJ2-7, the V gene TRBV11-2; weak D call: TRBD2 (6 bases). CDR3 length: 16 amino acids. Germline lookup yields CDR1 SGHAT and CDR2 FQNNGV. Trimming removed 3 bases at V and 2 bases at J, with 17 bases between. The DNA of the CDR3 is TGTGCCAGCAGCTTTCGCCCGGGCGGGGTTGCCTACGAGCAGTACTTC. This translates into CASSFRPGGVAYEQYF.

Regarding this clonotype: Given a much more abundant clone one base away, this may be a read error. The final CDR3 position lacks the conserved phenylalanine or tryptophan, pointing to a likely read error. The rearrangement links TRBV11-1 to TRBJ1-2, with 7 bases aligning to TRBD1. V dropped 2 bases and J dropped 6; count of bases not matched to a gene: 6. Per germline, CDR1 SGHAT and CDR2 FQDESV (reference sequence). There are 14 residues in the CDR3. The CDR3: CASSLTAGGDGYTL. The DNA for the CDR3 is TGTGCCAGCAGCTTAACGGCAGGGGGAGATGGCTACACCCTC.

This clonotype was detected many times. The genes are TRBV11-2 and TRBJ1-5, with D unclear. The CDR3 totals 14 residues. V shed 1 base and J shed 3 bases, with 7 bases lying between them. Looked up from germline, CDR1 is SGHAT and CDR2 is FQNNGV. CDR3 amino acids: CASSLAGLNQPQHF. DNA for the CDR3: TGTGCCAGCAGCTTAGCCGGTCTCAATCAGCCCCAGCATTTT.

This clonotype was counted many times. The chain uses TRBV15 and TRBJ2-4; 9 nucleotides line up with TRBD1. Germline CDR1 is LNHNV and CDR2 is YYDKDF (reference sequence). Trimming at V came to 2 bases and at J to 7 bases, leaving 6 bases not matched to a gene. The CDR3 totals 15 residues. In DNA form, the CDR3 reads TGTGCCACCAGCAGACTACGAGGGACAGGGAACATTCAGTACTTC. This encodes CATSRLRGTGNIQYF.

This chain's CDR3 is CAISRGQGYGYTF. The CDR3 region has the DNA TGTGCCATCAGTCGGGGCCAGGGCTATGGCTACACCTTC. The V call is TRBV10-3, the J call TRBJ1-2, with a tentative D call TRBD1 (5 bases). Germline CDR1 and CDR2: ENHRY and SYGVKD. With 5 bases removed from V and 4 bases from J, the gap between germline ends came to 11 bases. The CDR3 covers 13 residues.

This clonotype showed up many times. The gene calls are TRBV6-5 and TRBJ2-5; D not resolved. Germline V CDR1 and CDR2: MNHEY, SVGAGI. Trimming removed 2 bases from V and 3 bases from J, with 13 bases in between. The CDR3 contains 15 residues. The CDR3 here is CASSYPGSGEETQYF. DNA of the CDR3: TGTGCCAGCAGTTACCCTGGTTCGGGTGAAGAGACCCAGTACTTC.

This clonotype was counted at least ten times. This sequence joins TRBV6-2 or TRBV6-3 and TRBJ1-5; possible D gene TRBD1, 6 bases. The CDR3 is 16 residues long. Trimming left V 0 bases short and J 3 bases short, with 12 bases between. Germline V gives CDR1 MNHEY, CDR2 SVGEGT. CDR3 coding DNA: TGTGCCAGCAGTTACTCGGGCAGGGGATCCAATCAGCCCCAGCATTTT. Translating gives CASSYSGRGSNQPQHF.

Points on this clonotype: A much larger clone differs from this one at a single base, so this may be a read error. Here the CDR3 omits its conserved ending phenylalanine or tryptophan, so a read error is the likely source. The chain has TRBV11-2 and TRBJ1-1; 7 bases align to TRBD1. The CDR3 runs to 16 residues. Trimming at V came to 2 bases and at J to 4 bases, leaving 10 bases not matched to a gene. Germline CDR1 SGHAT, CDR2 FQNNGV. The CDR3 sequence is CASSLRSQGFGTEAFI. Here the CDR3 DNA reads TGTGCCAGCAGCTTAAGGTCACAGGGGTTTGGCACTGAAGCTTTCATT.

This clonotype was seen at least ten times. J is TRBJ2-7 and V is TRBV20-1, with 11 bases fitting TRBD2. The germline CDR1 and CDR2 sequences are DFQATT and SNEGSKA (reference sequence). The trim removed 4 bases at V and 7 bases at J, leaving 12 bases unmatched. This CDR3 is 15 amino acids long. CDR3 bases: TGCAGTGCTACCTACTTGACTAGCGGGACCTTGGAGCAGTACTTC. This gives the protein CSATYLTSGTLEQYF.

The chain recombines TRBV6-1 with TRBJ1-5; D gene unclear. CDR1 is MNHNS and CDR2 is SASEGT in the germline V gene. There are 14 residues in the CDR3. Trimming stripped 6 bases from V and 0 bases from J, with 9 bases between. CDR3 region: CASRLSGSNQPQHF. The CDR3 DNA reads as TGTGCCAGCAGACTGTCAGGTAGCAATCAGCCCCAGCATTTT.

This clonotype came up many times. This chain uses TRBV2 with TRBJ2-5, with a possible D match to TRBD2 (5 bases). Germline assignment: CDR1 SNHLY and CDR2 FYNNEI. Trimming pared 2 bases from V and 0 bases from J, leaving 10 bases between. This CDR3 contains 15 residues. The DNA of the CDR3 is TGTGCCAGCAGTGAAAGGACTGCGTACCAAGAGACCCAGTACTTC. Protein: CASSERTAYQETQYF.

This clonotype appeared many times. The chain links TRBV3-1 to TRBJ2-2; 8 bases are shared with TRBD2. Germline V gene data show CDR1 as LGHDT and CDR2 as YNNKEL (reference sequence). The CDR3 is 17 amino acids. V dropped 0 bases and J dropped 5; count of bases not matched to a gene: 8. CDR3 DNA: TGTGCCAGCAGCCAAGATCTCCAGAGCGGGAGTACCGGGGAGCTGTTTTTT. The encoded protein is CASSQDLQSGSTGELFF.

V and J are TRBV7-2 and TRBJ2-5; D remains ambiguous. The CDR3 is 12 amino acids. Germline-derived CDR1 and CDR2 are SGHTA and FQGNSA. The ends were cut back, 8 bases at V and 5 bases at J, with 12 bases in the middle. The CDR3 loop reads CASRDEMETQYF. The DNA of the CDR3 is TGTGCCAGCCGTGACGAGATGGAGACCCAGTACTTC.

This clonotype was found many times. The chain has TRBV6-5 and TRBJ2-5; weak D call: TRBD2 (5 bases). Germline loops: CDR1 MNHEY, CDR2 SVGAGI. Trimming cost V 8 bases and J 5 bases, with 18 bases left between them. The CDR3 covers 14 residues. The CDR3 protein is CASLRGPIGETQYF. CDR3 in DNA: TGTGCCAGCCTACGCGGGCCGATCGGGGAGACCCAGTACTTC.

The CDR3 bases are TGCAGTGCCACCTACGTAAGGCGGGACACCATATATTTT. It translates to CSATYVRRDTIYF. The chain carries TRBV20-1 and TRBJ1-3; no clear D. Trimming removed 6 bases from V and 8 bases from J, with 17 bases in between. The CDR3 sequence is 13 residues long. Germline values: CDR1 DFQATT, CDR2 SNEGSKA (reference sequence).

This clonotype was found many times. CDR3 sequence: CASNQPTGSSYEQYF. Here the CDR3 DNA reads TGTGCCAGCAACCAACCTACGGGTTCTTCCTACGAGCAGTACTTC. The rearrangement links TRBV6-2 or TRBV6-3 to TRBJ2-7; D call uncertain. Germline V gene sequence: CDR1 MNHEY, CDR2 SVGEGT. V was trimmed by 7 bases and J by 1 base, leaving 17 bases between them. The CDR3 runs to 15 residues.

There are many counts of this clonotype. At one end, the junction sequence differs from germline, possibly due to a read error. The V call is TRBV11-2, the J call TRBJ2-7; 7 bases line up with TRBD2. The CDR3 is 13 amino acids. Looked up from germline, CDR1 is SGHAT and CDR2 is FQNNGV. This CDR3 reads CASSLGGNYEQYF. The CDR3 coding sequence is TGCGCCAGCAGCTTGGGGGGGAACTACGAGCAGTACTTC.

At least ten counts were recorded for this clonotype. The CDR3, as DNA: TGTGCCAGCTCACCTGGGACAGGACCTAGTTATGGCTACACCTTC. This translates into CASSPGTGPSYGYTF. The chain combines TRBV18 with TRBJ1-2, with 8 bases identical to TRBD1. The CDR3 sequence is 15 residues long. Germline V gives CDR1 KGHSH, CDR2 LQKENI. With 3 bases clipped from V and 5 bases from J, the junction kept 8 bases outside the gene matches. The variable domain in full, with the rest retrieved from reference TRBV18 and TRBJ1-2, is NAGVMQNPRHLVRRRGQEARLRCSPMKGHSHVYWYRQLPEEGLKFMVYLQKENIIDESGMPKERFSAEFPKEGPSILRIQQVVRGDSAAYFCASSPGTGPSYGYTFGSGTRLTVV.

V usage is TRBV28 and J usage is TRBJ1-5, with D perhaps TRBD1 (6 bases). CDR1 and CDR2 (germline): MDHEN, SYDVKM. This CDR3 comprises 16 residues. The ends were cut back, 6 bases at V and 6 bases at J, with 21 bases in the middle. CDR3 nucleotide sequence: TGTGCCAGCAGCCCCCTGGGTGGACAGAGGGGTCAGCCCCAGCATTTT. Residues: CASSPLGGQRGQPQHF.

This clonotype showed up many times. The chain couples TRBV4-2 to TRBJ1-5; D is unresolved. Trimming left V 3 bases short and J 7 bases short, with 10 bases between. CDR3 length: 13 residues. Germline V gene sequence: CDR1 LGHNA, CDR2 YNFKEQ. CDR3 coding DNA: TGTGCCAGCAGCCAGGGCGCGGGGCAGCCCCAGCATTTT. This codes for CASSQGAGQPQHF.